This TCR beta chain emerged from a study of blood T cells in healthy people across ages. As concerns this clonotype: The junction and the germline gene differ at one end; a read error may be behind it.

Primed by a sample-barcoded 5' primer and a J-beta primer mix, a second PCR proceeded for 7 to 11 cycles. A single record per CDR3 protein comes from TCRdb applying MiXCR to the 5' RACE reads. The data show 1,800,000 or so distinct CDR3 sequences, approximately 39% seen once. CDR1 and CDR2 (germline): SEHNR, FQNEAQ (reference sequence). The CDR3 spans 18 residues. This receptor was obtained from a human donor in good health. The chain joins TRBV7-9 to TRBJ2-1, with a weak D call TRBD1 (6 bases). Input material: blood. The CDR3 region is CASSSFRDKRSSYNEQFF. The CDR3 DNA sequence: TGCGCCAGCAGCTCCTTCCGGGACAAAAGGAGCTCCTACAATGAGCAGTTCTTC.